Below, one T cell receptor beta chain is given with its context. This clonotype was seen many times. The target of this receptor is not known. No much larger clonotype is one base removed from it; base qualities were not supplied. These data come from a study of early T cells in non-severe SARS-CoV-2 infection (dated by TCRdb to about 2021). Notes on the research overall: Because TCR sequencing relied on bulk RNA taken from unsorted whole blood, pairing of alpha and beta chains was not possible. Overall results and qualifications from the work: Matching against VDJdb was skewed toward anti-spike CD8 responses, likely underestimated virus-specific expansions, and missed private and CD4 specificities.

The CDR3 measures 17 amino acids from cysteine to phenylalanine. Only the CDR3 region is kept as DNA, spanning 51 bases read in frame from base 1. Between the V and J ends, shortened by 1 base and 3 bases respectively, the junction contains 17 bases. CDR1 and CDR2 are drawn from the germline V gene (reference sequence): MNHEY, SMNVEV. This was a case-control study nested in a cohort of healthcare workers in London, UK, who had nasopharyngeal swab PCR tests and blood samples taken every week. Healthcare workers were recruited between 23 and 31 March 2020, during the week of the UK lockdown, and were followed weekly for up to roughly 15 weeks. The library relied on 5' RACE. Sequencing was performed on a NextSeq 500. The TCR library protocol attached unique molecular identifiers to individual cDNA molecules to correct for sequencing error and PCR bias. Both TCR alpha and beta chains were sequenced, and tight co-correlation was observed between alpha and beta sequence abundances in each sample. The published analysis was carried out like this. Decombinator V4 was used to annotate TCR sequences for V gene, J gene and CDR3. Expanded TCRs were defined as changing significantly between any two time points under a Poisson model with p below 0.0001. TCR abundances were normalised to the total number of TCRs sequenced per sample and were expressed as counts per million. TRAV1-2 paired with TRAJ12, TRAJ20 or TRAJ33 defined MAIT TCRs, while TRAV10 paired with TRAJ18 defined iNKT TCRs. VDJdb, accessed 1 November 2021, was searched for CMV, EBV and SARS-CoV-2 annotated TCRs, excluding TCRs annotated for multiple antigens. TCRdb took the public reads, trimmed them with fastp at Q25, ran MiXCR for clone calling and kept in-frame beta chains. CDR3 protein sequences are deduplicated, and each keeps its most common genes and DNA. These V and J calls originate from TCRdb's pipeline instead of the authors' own analysis. The sample records 80,000 to 100,000 distinct CDR3 sequences, roughly an eighth of which are singletons. Clones ranked in the top ten supply roughly 7% of the sample.

In this chain, TRBV27 is recombined with TRBJ2-3, and the D gene may be TRBD2, 6 bases matching. This TCR came from an adult who was a healthcare worker with PCR-confirmed SARS-CoV-2 infection or an uninfected control (not recorded which). The source material was whole blood. CDR3 reads: CASSLYPGASGTDTQYF. In nucleotide form, the sequence is TGTGCCAGCAGTTTATATCCGGGAGCAAGTGGAACAGATACGCAGTATTTT.